Presented here are 17 T cell receptor beta chains from one specimen sequenced in a study of cytomegalovirus exposure and HLA in healthy donors. The primer mix had 60 Vbeta and 13 Jbeta primers. Produced via immunoSEQ multiplex PCR; TCRdb's table is partial and in-frame only. Of nearly 300,000 clones detected, more than 80% appear once; the ten largest clones hold roughly 4%. Source material: PBMCs. The receptor source for this set is a man aged 40-55 years in good health and CMV-seropositive.

The V and J genes are TRBV7-9 and TRBJ2-1; D is possibly TRBD1 (5 bases). Deletions cut 5 bases from V and 8 bases from J, with 10 bases between. The CDR3 sequence is 12 residues long. Looked up from germline, CDR1 is SEHNR and CDR2 is FQNEAQ (reference sequence). CDR3 in amino acids: CASSDSRDEQFF. The CDR3 DNA reads TGTGCCAGCAGCGATAGCAGGGATGAGCAGTTCTTC.

This sequence joins TRBV4-2 and TRBJ1-2; tentatively, D is TRBD1 (6 bases). CDR3 length: 16 residues. The V end lost 0 bases, the J end lost 4 bases, and 15 bases lay between the germline ends. Germline values: CDR1 LGHNA, CDR2 YNFKEQ. The CDR3 bases are TGTGCCAGCAGCCAAGATCGAAACAGGGAAATCTATGGCTACACCTTC. Its protein product is CASSQDRNREIYGYTF.

The chain couples TRBV29-1 to TRBJ2-3; 10 nucleotides align to TRBD2. Germline loops: CDR1 SQVTM, CDR2 ANQGSEA. The CDR3 has 14 amino acids. J gave up 2 bases and V 7 bases, and 6 bases lay outside the gene matches. The CDR3 DNA reads as TGCAGCGCCTCACTAGCGGGGAACACAGATACGCAGTATTTT. Protein: CSASLAGNTDTQYF.

This clone was found a few times. V and J are TRBV7-9 and TRBJ2-7; 8 nucleotides line up with TRBD1. V shed 1 base and J 0 bases; nucleotides not matched to a gene: 2. The CDR3 has 15 residues. Germline CDR1 and CDR2: SEHNR and FQNEAQ (reference sequence). CDR3 sequence reads: CASSLEGQASYEQYF. CDR3 DNA: TGTGCCAGCAGCTTAGAGGGACAGGCCTCCTACGAGCAGTACTTC.

The V call is TRBV29-1, the J call TRBJ2-7, with D perhaps matching TRBD1 (6 bases). CDR1 is SQVTM and CDR2 is ANQGSEA in the germline V gene. The V and J ends lost 0 bases and 3 bases respectively, with 12 bases between them. CDR3 length equals 14 residues. Here the CDR3 reads CSVEEGDNNYEQYF. DNA of the CDR3: TGCAGCGTTGAAGAAGGGGACAACAACTACGAGCAGTACTTC.

V and J are TRBV2 and TRBJ1-1; the D is unclear. Germline-derived CDR1 and CDR2 are SNHLY and FYNNEI. The CDR3 spans 16 residues. Trimming left V 6 bases short and J 5 bases short, with 22 bases between. CDR3 DNA sequence: TGTGCCAGCAGCGTCTCCCCGGCGGGTCGAAAAACTGAAGCTTTCTTT. Its protein is CASSVSPAGRKTEAFF. Combining the CDR3 with reference TRBV2 and TRBJ1-1 gives the whole variable domain EPEVTQTPSHQVTQMGQEVILRCVPISNHLYFYWYRQILGQKVEFLVSFYNNEISEKSEIFDDQFSVERPDGSNFTLKIRSTKLEDSAMYFCASSVSPAGRKTEAFFGQGTRLTVV.

This clone showed up just once. The chain recombines TRBV27 with TRBJ2-2, with a possible D match to TRBD2 (5 bases). Germline CDR1 is MNHEY and CDR2 is SMNVEV (reference sequence). The ends were cut back, 1 base at V and 6 bases at J, with 9 bases in the middle. There are 14 residues in the CDR3. This CDR3 is CASSLWASSGELFF. In nucleotides, the CDR3 is TGTGCCAGCAGTTTATGGGCTAGCTCCGGGGAGCTGTTTTTT.

V is TRBV2 and J is TRBJ1-2, with 7 nucleotides matching TRBD1. Per germline, CDR1 SNHLY and CDR2 FYNNEI. The CDR3 spans 14 residues. J gave up 4 bases and V 7 bases, and 9 bases lay outside the gene matches. The CDR3 loop is CASIKTGSPYGYTF. The DNA of the CDR3 is TGTGCCAGCATTAAGACAGGGTCCCCCTATGGCTACACCTTC. Using reference TRBV2 and TRBJ1-2 for the parts outside the CDR3, the full variable domain is EPEVTQTPSHQVTQMGQEVILRCVPISNHLYFYWYRQILGQKVEFLVSFYNNEISEKSEIFDDQFSVERPDGSNFTLKIRSTKLEDSAMYFCASIKTGSPYGYTFGSGTRLTVV.

The chain links TRBV27 to TRBJ2-7; a weak D match, TRBD1 (6 bases). CDR3 size: 12 residues. Germline V gene data show CDR1 as MNHEY and CDR2 as SMNVEV (reference sequence). The V and J ends lost 8 bases and 2 bases respectively, with 10 bases between them. CDR3 amino acids: CASQGTPYEQYF. In nucleotides, the CDR3 is TGTGCCAGCCAGGGGACCCCCTACGAGCAGTACTTC.

J is TRBJ2-7 and V is TRBV4-3, with a possible D match to TRBD2 (5 bases). CDR3 size: 16 residues. Trimming left V 1 base short and J 2 bases short, with 15 bases between. CDR1 LGHNA and CDR2 YSLEER come from the germline V gene. The CDR3 here is CASSQVKADPPYEQYF. The DNA of the CDR3 is TGCGCCAGCAGCCAAGTAAAAGCGGATCCCCCCTACGAGCAGTACTTC.

This chain connects TRBV9 to TRBJ2-1; 7 bases match TRBD2. The CDR3 runs 17 residues. Trimming took 0 bases from V and 2 from J; bases not matched to a gene: 8. The germline V gene encodes CDR1 SGDLS and CDR2 YYNGEE. DNA of the CDR3: TGTGCCAGCAGCGTAGGTCGCGGGAGCGAGGCCTACAATGAGCAGTTCTTC. Its translation: CASSVGRGSEAYNEQFF.

This clone was seen a single time. The germline gene is not matched at one end of the junction; a read error may be the cause. The chain combines TRBV7-9 with TRBJ1-2; TRBD1 matches 10 bases. Per the germline V gene, CDR1 is SEHNR and CDR2 is FQNEAQ (reference sequence). This CDR3 has 18 amino acids. CDR3 in DNA: TGTTCCAGCAGCCCCTACCGGGACAGGGGCGCTATCCCCTATGGCTACACCTTC. Protein: CSSSPYRDRGAIPYGYTF.

The CDR3 DNA reads TGCAGCGCCGGGACAGGGAGTGAGACCCAGTACTTC. As protein: CSAGTGSETQYF. J is TRBJ2-5 and V is TRBV29-1; 9 nucleotides align to TRBD1. The CDR3 spans 12 residues. Germline assignment: CDR1 SQVTM and CDR2 ANQGSEA. The ends lost 7 bases at V and 5 bases at J; junction bases unmatched: 5.

This clone has just one count. V usage is TRBV7-3 and J usage is TRBJ2-2; D is undetermined. Germline values: CDR1 SGHTA, CDR2 FQGTGA. The CDR3 is 15 residues long. Trimming removed 2 bases at V and 1 base at J, with 8 bases between. The CDR3 spells CASSLVGRNTGELFF. Written as DNA, the CDR3 is TGTGCCAGCAGCTTAGTGGGCAGGAACACCGGGGAGCTGTTTTTT.

This chain uses TRBV29-1 with TRBJ1-1; 10 bases map to TRBD1. With V trimmed by 7 bases and J by 3 bases, 2 bases remained unmatched. This CDR3 is built from 12 residues. Germline assignment: CDR1 SQVTM and CDR2 ANQGSEA. The CDR3 loop reads CSGDRGHTEAFF. The CDR3 DNA reads as TGCAGCGGAGACAGGGGGCACACTGAAGCTTTCTTT.

The genes are TRBV14 and TRBJ2-1; 7 nucleotides align to TRBD1. This CDR3 has 15 amino acids. In germline, CDR1 is SGHDN, CDR2 FVKESK. Trimming removed 5 bases from V and 3 bases from J; junction bases left unmatched: 7. The DNA for the CDR3 is TGTGCCAGCAGCGACCGGGACAGAAACTACAATGAGCAGTTCTTC. Its translation is CASSDRDRNYNEQFF.

This chain links TRBV4-3 with TRBJ2-5, with a tentative D call TRBD2 (5 bases). The V gene's germline CDR1 is LGHNA and CDR2 YSLEER. With 2 bases removed from V and 5 bases from J, the gap between germline ends came to 12 bases. The CDR3 is 14 amino acids. CDR3 loop: CASSQRLAWETQYF. The DNA for the CDR3 is TGCGCCAGCAGCCAACGGCTAGCCTGGGAGACCCAGTACTTC.